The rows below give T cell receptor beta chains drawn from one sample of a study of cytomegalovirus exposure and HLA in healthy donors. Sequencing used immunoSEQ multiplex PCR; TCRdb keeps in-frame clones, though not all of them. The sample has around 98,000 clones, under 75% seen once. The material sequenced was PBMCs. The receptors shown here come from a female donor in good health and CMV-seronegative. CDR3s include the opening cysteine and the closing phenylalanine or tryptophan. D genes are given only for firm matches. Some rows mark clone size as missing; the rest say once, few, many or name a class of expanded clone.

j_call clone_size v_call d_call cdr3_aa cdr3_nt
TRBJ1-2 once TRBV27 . CASSLGRGYGYTF TGTGCCAGCAGTTTAGGTCGGGGGTATGGCTACACCTTC
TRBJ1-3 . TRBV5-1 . CASSLRATVTGTTIYF TGCGCCAGCAGCTTAAGGGCCACAGTAACGGGAACCACCATATATTTT
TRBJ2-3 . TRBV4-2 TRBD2 CASSQDRGSSGDTQYF TGTGCCAGCAGCCAAGATCGGGGGTCTAGCGGTGATACGCAGTATTTT
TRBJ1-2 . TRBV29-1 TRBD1 CSVGQGYEDYGYTF TGCAGCGTTGGACAGGGATATGAGGACTATGGCTACACCTTC
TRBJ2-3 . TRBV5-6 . CASSLGEPDTQYF TGTGCCAGCAGCTTGGGGGAGCCAGATACGCAGTATTTT
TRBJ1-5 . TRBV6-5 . CASSYSGGGQPQHF TGTGCCAGCAGTTACTCGGGAGGGGGTCAGCCCCAGCATTTT
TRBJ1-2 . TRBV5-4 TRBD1 CASTKGQIYGYTF TGTGCCAGCACCAAGGGACAGATCTATGGCTACACCTTC
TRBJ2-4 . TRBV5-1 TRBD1 CASSLGGQATNIQYF TGCGCCAGCAGCTTGGGCGGACAGGCCACAAACATTCAGTACTTC
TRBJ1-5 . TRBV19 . CASSINGDQPQHF TGTGCCAGTAGTATTAACGGGGATCAGCCCCAGCATTTT
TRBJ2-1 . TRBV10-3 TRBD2 CAITPSGSFEQFF TGTGCCATCACTCCGAGCGGGAGTTTTGAGCAGTTCTTC
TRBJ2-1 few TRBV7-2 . CASRATSGPYNEQFF TGTGCCAGCAGGGCGACAAGCGGTCCCTACAATGAGCAGTTCTTC
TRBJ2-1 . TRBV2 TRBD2 CASSPTSTYNEQFF TGTGCCAGCAGCCCGACTAGCACTTACAATGAGCAGTTCTTC